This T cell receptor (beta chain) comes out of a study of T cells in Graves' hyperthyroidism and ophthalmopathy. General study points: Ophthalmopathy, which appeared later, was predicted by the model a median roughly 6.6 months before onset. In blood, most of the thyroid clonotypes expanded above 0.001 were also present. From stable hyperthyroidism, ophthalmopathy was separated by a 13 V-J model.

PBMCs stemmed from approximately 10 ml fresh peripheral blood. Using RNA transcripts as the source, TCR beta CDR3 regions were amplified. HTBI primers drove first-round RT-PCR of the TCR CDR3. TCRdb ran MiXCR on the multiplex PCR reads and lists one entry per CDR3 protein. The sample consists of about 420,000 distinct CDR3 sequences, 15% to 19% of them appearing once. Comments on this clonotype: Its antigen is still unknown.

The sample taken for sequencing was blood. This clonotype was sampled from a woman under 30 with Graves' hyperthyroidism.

CDR3 bases: TGTGCCACCAGCAGAGGCGCAGGGGACCAAGAGACCCAGTACTTC. The encoded protein is CATSRGAGDQETQYF. This chain links TRBV15 with TRBJ2-5, with D possibly TRBD1 on 6 matching bases. V lost 1 base to trimming and J lost 0 bases, with 9 bases between them. This CDR3 region has 15 residues. Looked up from germline, CDR1 is LNHNV and CDR2 is YYDKDF (reference sequence).